The text below deals with one T cell receptor beta chain. The CDR3 totals 14 residues. V dropped 4 bases and J dropped 9; count of bases not matched to a gene: 6. Per the germline V gene, CDR1 is LGHDT and CDR2 is YNNKEL (reference sequence). The record originates from a study of blood T cell repertoires in COVID-19. Overall study: Donors in the United States, Italy and Spain gave samples during acute or convalescent COVID-19. T cells, B-cell-depleted T cells, or PBMCs provided the cDNA or gDNA that served as material.

Per the study methods: From reference gene primer amplification, estimates of nucleated cell counts were derived. Repertoires were generated with immunoSEQ multiplex PCR, while TCRdb's copy carries only in-frame clones and drops some. The V and J calls and clone size were taken over from that table, and D and trimming were inferred from the DNA. The sample includes some 71,000 clones, 70% to 85% seen only once; the top ten take about a fifth. The clonotype comes from a woman aged 45-65 years with acute or convalescent COVID-19. This chain connects TRBV3-1 (or the pseudogene TRBV3-2) to TRBJ2-1, with 10 bases identical to TRBD2. The material sequenced was peripheral blood. CDR3 sequence (DNA): TGTGCCAGCAGCCTACCCAGCGGGGGGGGTGAGCAGTTCTTC. Translating gives CASSLPSGGGEQFF.